This entry features one T cell receptor beta chain sequence. What this receptor recognizes is not known. The record has no base qualities; no much larger clone is one base away. The CDR3 spans 15 residues, from the cysteine through the phenylalanine. Only the CDR3 DNA is retained, 45 bases long and in frame from the first base. According to the germline V gene, CDR1 reads SGHDT and CDR2 reads YYEEEE. Deletion took 0 bases off V and 1 base off J, with a span of 8 bases between the germline ends. The data stem from a study of cytomegalovirus exposure and HLA in healthy donors (dated by TCRdb to 2015 to 2018). Regarding the study in general: An earlier analysis of some 600 of the donors reported 250 to 300 Gb of sequence data and 100 million to 120 million unique TCR beta sequences obtained from about 180 million T cells. An early release that covered several hundred HLA-typed donors contained about 300 gigabases of sequencing data and 75 million to 100 million unique TCR sequences. Among the roughly 390 genotyped donors, around 81% belonged to the genetic ancestry cluster associated with self-reported Caucasian donors. A later genetic analysis used genome-wide SNP genotypes for 398 of the 666 donors, treating that subset as a discovery cohort. In the later analysis, no new phenotypic data were used to find candidate immune exposures; instead, reliance was placed on TCR beta sequences and their occurrence across donors. Class I and class II HLA loci were covered by the typing at four-digit resolution. Using immunosequencing, the study profiled T cell repertoires from 640 or so subjects and related those repertoires to cytomegalovirus serostatus. Donor age, sex, ethnicity and CMV serostatus were compiled together with the repertoire data. Roughly five DR-DQ haplotypes were handled as single units for association and clustering because linkage in the cohort was strong. Every repertoire in the discovery cohort had been generated on one and the same sequencing platform. High-throughput TCR immunosequencing, statistical association of individual TCRs with disease status, and machine learning were combined to predict cytomegalovirus infection status. Typing coverage varied by locus: about 629-630 donors for A, B, C, DRB1 and DQB1; around 560 for DQA1; around 610 for DPA1; around 490 for DPB1. The study aimed to test whether signatures of past pathogen exposure could be identified by cataloging public T cell receptors. An earlier analysis of about 600 of the donors used high-throughput TCR beta sequencing to judge whether each TCR beta V gene segment behaved as functional or pseudogenic. On average, about 200,000 unique TCR beta nucleotide sequences were sequenced per donor among some 430 genotyped donors of the cohort, with 15% to 20% of those sequences being non-productive. A later analysis re-analyzed previously published TCR beta repertoires from 666 donors and added high-resolution HLA genotyping to study TCR occurrence patterns. Besides the first cohort of approximately 710 subjects, a separate validation cohort made up of about 120 different subjects was used. General findings and caveats noted by the study authors: Because HLA typing was missing for some donors at each locus, association tests included only the typed subset. Most TCR sequences were seen in very few donors, while some public TCRs were found in many individuals. The earlier analysis of some 540 of the donors excluded some 15 rarely observed V segments, including chromosome 9 orphons, because counts were too low. An earlier analysis of 587 of the donors showed that most TCR beta V segments appeared in productive rearrangements either about 90% or about 30% of the time, which broadly matched IMGT annotations. Presence/absence analyses assumed roughly uniform sequencing depth across donors, an assumption that may not hold. Strong co-occurrence of HLA alleles, especially DR and DQ, made assigning TCR associations to individual alleles difficult. In a later analysis, HLA-associated TCR beta chains were found to be more clonally expanded and to have lower generation probabilities than equally common non-associated chains. In vitro tests confirmed that three of the cytomegalovirus-associated TCR beta chains recognize cytomegalovirus antigens. Some IMGT-functional V segments, including TRBV6-2 and TRBV6-3, could not be told apart with the 87-base-pair reads, so those segments were excluded. A further reported finding was that TCR beta sequences accurately predicted the HLA-A and HLA-B alleles for most subjects in the first cohort. The sequencing pipeline was judged likely to have produced a cluster of highly shared sequence variants as a technical artifact. According to a later analysis, most CMV-associated TCR beta chains appeared to be HLA-restricted, and the HLA associations seemed to be driven largely by CMV exposure. The classifier was reported to diagnose cytomegalovirus status with high specificity and sensitivity in both the original and validation cohorts. In the study, about 150 TCR beta chains were listed as associated with cytomegalovirus. Specific HLA alleles were associated with 15,000 to 20,000 TCR beta sequences at a false discovery rate of 0.05 in a later analysis. Linkage disequilibrium might explain the correlated functional status among segregating V segments, but an unknown experimental factor could not be ruled out. In this cohort, only TCR beta chains were sequenced, and detectable features were limited by the absence of alpha or paired-chain data. Immune exposure information for the cohort was limited to CMV serostatus. An association between a missense DCLRE1C variant and V-gene and J-gene trimming of TCR beta chains was found in a later genetic analysis and replicated in an independent cohort. According to a later analysis, parvovirus B19, influenza, CMV and Epstein-Barr virus appeared linked to several top co-occurrence clusters. In a later genetic analysis, fewer N-insertions in productive TCRs were reported among donors in an Asian-associated ancestry cluster than the approximately 710-donor mean. In a later analysis, the rate of TCR association differed among HLA loci, with DRB1 alleles having the most associated TCRs and HLA-C alleles having the fewest. According to the authors, the approach could potentially be generalized to other disease states and immunological phenotypes.

Library preparation was by the immunoSEQ multiplex PCR assay. The multiplex PCR relied on a mix of 60 forward primers for TCR Vbeta segments and 13 reverse primers for TCR Jbeta segments. A multiplex PCR assay on genomic DNA amplified the CDR3 region of rearranged TCR beta genes. On the Illumina HiSeq System, the amplified TCR beta libraries were sequenced as 87-base-pair reads. As for how the authors treated the data: A later analysis counted about 80 million unique TCR beta chains across the 700 or so repertoires, and around 9.9 million of these chains were shared by at least two donors. To remove PCR and sequencing errors, raw reads were error-corrected and collapsed into unique sequences using a nearest-neighbor algorithm that merged closely related sequences. V, D and J gene segments were assigned by aligning CDR3 sequences to IMGT reference sequences. Each retained sequence needed at least a six-nucleotide match to both a V gene segment and a J gene segment. Rearrangements were classified as productive when the CDR3 lacked stop codons and remained in frame with V and J, and all other rearrangements were classified as non-productive. Following IMGT convention, CDR3 was defined as the stretch from the second conserved V-encoded cysteine to the conserved J-encoded phenylalanine. The earlier analysis of about 530 of the donors excluded any sequence lacking an unambiguous match to a single V gene segment. In an earlier analysis of some 590 of the donors, a V segment was called functional when productive rearrangements were above 56.7%, and segregating when the standard deviation between donors exceeded 5%. To diagnose cytomegalovirus status from the catalog of TCR beta chain sequences, a statistical classification framework was built. A later analysis assigned V and J genes by comparing TCR nucleotide sequences with IMGT/GENE-DB human TR gene sequences. A later analysis assigned CDR3 sequences and most-parsimonious VDJ recombination scenarios with the TCRdist pipeline. In a later analysis, each TCR beta chain was defined by its CDR3 amino acid sequence together with its V-gene family, and reads without a unique V-gene family were excluded. A later analysis removed 550 to 650 highly shared, low-generation-probability nucleotide sequences to deal with suspected cross-contamination and a sequencing artifact. For each public chain, a later analysis derived a clonal expansion index from normalized ranks of inferred template counts within each repertoire. Generation probabilities in a later analysis came from a VDJ recombination model fitted to out-of-frame rearrangements, and those results were checked against IGoR. Hypergeometric tests were used in a later analysis to score TCR-TCR, TCR-HLA and TCR-CMV co-occurrence, with a repertoire-size bias correction applied to the TCR pairs. A later analysis estimated false discovery rates by permuting HLA or CMV assignments 20 times. In a later analysis, co-occurring TCRs were grouped with DBSCAN, and TCRdist sequence similarity was added when clustering was performed within HLA-allele-positive subsets. For co-occurrence clustering, repertoires with fewer than 30,000 or more than 120,000 public chains were excluded, along with about five repertoires with anomalous nucleotide sharing. TCRdb limited this immuneACCESS table to in-frame rearrangements with V and J called. A share of clones is missing; checked studies link under half to unresolved V genes, and the rest is unexplained. That table furnishes V, J and clone size, whereas the DNA furnished D and trimming. The sample yields about 94,000 clones; approximately 80% were counted once. The top ten clonotypes cover about a tenth of the sample.

The cohort was made up of under 800 healthy bone marrow donors. All cohort members were sampled while nominally healthy, although unrecorded immune exposures were likely present. Of the approximately 670 cohort members, approximately 290 had a positive CMV serostatus and 350 to 450 had a negative one, while no CMV serostatus was recorded for the donor. Every donor gave a peripheral blood sample, and the peripheral blood mononuclear cells from that sample were used for TCR beta sequencing. Genomic DNA was extracted from the blood cell samples with the Qiagen DNeasy Blood Extraction Kit. This TCR was sampled from a human donor in good health. Rearrangement joined TRBV5-6 to TRBJ1-5; a tentative D match to TRBD1 spans 6 bases. The sequenced material came from PBMCs. CDR3 sequence: CASSLGQGSNQPQHF. The DNA reads as follows: TGTGCCAGCAGCTTGGGTCAGGGGAGCAATCAGCCCCAGCATTTT.